The entry that follows covers one T cell receptor (beta chain) sequence. This clonotype was seen more than once but under ten times. This receptor's antigen is unknown. Base qualities are not at hand, and no much larger clone is one base apart. Profiling of TCR beta VDJ combinations and CDR3 sequences used genomic DNA as the template. TCR repertoire sequencing was run on an Illumina HiSeq 2000. In the paper's pipeline: TRBV/TRBJ rearrangement plots, CDR3 size and DJ length profiles, and Simpson's diversity index were used to evaluate the repertoires. The immunodominant clone was defined as the most abundant DNA sequence in deep sequencing data. CDR3 amino acid sequences were screened for sharing across subjects and were compared with published repertoires and the VDJdb database. The raw public reads went through TCRdb reprocessing: fastp at Q25, MiXCR clone calling, in-frame beta chains kept. One record per CDR3 amino acid sequence lists the most common genes and DNA. The V and J calls follow TCRdb's processing rather than the paper's. Recorded for this sample are 200,000 to 250,000 distinct CDR3 sequences; 55% to 65% of them occurred a single time. Jointly, the top ten make up 58% of the sample.

The sample comes from a study of CD8+CD57+ T cells in acquired aplastic anemia (dated by TCRdb to 2017 to 2018). About the full investigation: Extracted DNA from sorted CD4+ and CD8+ cells averaged around 2.9 ug, ranging from about 0.18 to 27.4 ug. CD8+CD57+ expansion was defined as a frequency above the mean frequency observed in healthy subjects.

Via the germline V gene, CDR1 is SGHAT and CDR2 FQNNGV. The CDR3 covers 15 residues, taking in both the cysteine and the phenylalanine. Only CDR3 DNA remains: 45 bases, in frame from the first base. A distance of 17 bases separates the germline ends of V and J, which lose 5 bases and 4 bases respectively. Expansion of CD8+CD57+ cells had been shown by flow cytometry in the patients chosen for sequencing. Severe acquired aplastic anemia was diagnosed in all patients according to International Study of Aplastic Anemia and Agranulocytosis and Camitta criteria. At the time blood was sampled, none of the patients had received any therapy. The study deep-sequenced TCR repertoires of sorted CD4+ and CD8+ blood T cells from severe aplastic anemia patients and healthy subjects. Patients were enrolled in the USA under clinicaltrials.gov protocols 00001620, 01623167, 00001397, 00071045, 00081523 and 00961064. Ficoll-Paque density gradient centrifugation was used to isolate peripheral blood mononuclear cells. Before DNA was extracted, CD4+ and CD8+ T cells were sorted using either FACS or magnetic beads.

Paper-wide results and their limitations: Around 30 CD8+ CDR3 sequences were found to be shared between patients and controls, but these sequences appeared to be highly expressed in patients and within the immunodominant clones of the patients. No significant difference in CD8+ Simpson's diversity was found between patients and healthy controls (P=0.060).

Sequencing was done on a sample of sorted CD4+, CD8+, or CD8+CD57+ T cells (not recorded which) from PBMCs. Recombination linked TRBV11-2 to TRBJ1-2; the D gene cannot be resolved reliably. The sequence was collected from a human donor with aplastic anemia. The DNA reads as follows: TGTGCCAGCAGCCCACCCCCAGGAGCTAGCTATGGCTACACCTTC. It codes for CASSPPPGASYGYTF.